The 32 T cell receptor beta chains reported below all come from one sample, sequenced in a study of T cells in Graves' hyperthyroidism and ophthalmopathy (dated by TCRdb to between 2018 and 2021). The method was multiplex PCR. The listed sequencing device is Illumina HiSeq 2000. TCR beta CDR3 regions were amplified from RNA transcripts. The first round of RT-PCR for the TCR CDR3 was performed with the HTBI primer set and the Qiagen OneStep RT-PCR kit. The public sequencing data were trimmed at Q25 with fastp and processed into clonotypes with MiXCR by TCRdb, which kept only in-frame beta chains. One record per CDR3 amino acid sequence lists the most common genes and DNA. Recorded for this sample are hundreds of thousands of distinct CDR3 sequences; 38% of them occurred a single time. The ten largest clones represent around 9.3% of the sample. Sample: blood. Receptors were obtained from a man between 18 and 35 years old with Graves' hyperthyroidism.

Of note for this clonotype: A read error may explain this, as a much larger clone is one base away. The gene calls are TRBV20-1 and TRBJ2-7; a possible D gene is TRBD1 (5 bases). The CDR3 runs 12 residues. CDR1 is DFQATT and CDR2 is SNEGSKA in the germline V gene (reference sequence). V lost 4 bases to trimming and J lost 1 base, with 8 bases between them. CDR3 protein: CSAKAGSYEQYF. CDR3 DNA: TGCAGTGCTAAGGCAGGGTCCTACGAGCAGTACTTC.

A single count supports this clonotype. Written as DNA, the CDR3 is TGTGCCACCAGTGCAGGACAGGGGCATCATGAAAACACCATATATTTT. Protein product: CATSAGQGHHENTIYF. This chain links TRBV24-1 with TRBJ1-3; 9 bases fit TRBD1. Germline trimming cut 5 bases from V and 6 bases from J; bases unmatched to any gene: 10. The CDR3 length is 16 residues. Germline-derived CDR1 and CDR2 are KGHDR and SFDVKD.

This clonotype was detected ten times or more. V gene TRBV7-9 combines with J gene TRBJ1-6; TRBD1 matches at 7 bases. Germline CDR1 is SEHNR and CDR2 is FQNEAQ (reference sequence). J lost 7 bases, V lost 10 bases, and 10 bases had no gene match. The CDR3 is 14 residues long. CDR3 DNA: TGTGCCATTCCCGCCGGGACAGCCAATTCACCCCTCCACTTT. Translating it yields CAIPAGTANSPLHF.

This clonotype occurred many times. The chain is built from TRBV24-1 and TRBJ1-2; TRBD1 is a possible D gene (5 bases). CDR1 is KGHDR, CDR2 SFDVKD, per germline. CDR3 length: 13 residues. V was shortened by 7 bases and J by 2 bases, with 10 bases between the two germline ends. CDR3 sequence reads: CATSQGPNYGYTF. The CDR3 bases are TGTGCCACCAGCCAGGGACCCAACTATGGCTACACCTTC.

The V gene is TRBV20-1, the J gene TRBJ2-5; D remains ambiguous. This CDR3 region has 14 residues. Germline V lookup: CDR1 DFQATT, CDR2 SNEGSKA (reference sequence). V lost 1 base and J 7 bases, leaving 16 bases between the germline ends. The CDR3 region has the DNA TGCAGTGCTAGAGGTGGCGTAGGAGCAGGGACCCAGTACTTC. Its protein is CSARGGVGAGTQYF.

Worth noting for this clonotype: A read error may account for a junction end that differs from germline. The chain recombines TRBV10-3 with TRBJ2-7; 7 positions agree with TRBD2. This CDR3 contains 15 residues. The germline V gene encodes CDR1 ENHRY and CDR2 SYGVKD. CDR3 sequence (DNA): TGTGCCAGCAGTTACCTTAGCGGGTCTACCTACGAGCAGTACTTC. Its protein product is CASSYLSGSTYEQYF.

This clonotype has at least ten counts. The rearrangement joins TRBV19 to TRBJ1-2, with 10 bases aligning to TRBD1. V lost 5 bases and J lost 0; bases outside the gene matches: 6. The CDR3 loop spans 16 amino acids. Germline V gives CDR1 LNHDA, CDR2 SQIVND (reference sequence). This CDR3 is CASSATGQGPNYGYTF. In nucleotides, the CDR3 is TGTGCCAGTAGTGCGACGGGACAGGGGCCTAACTATGGCTACACCTTC.

The rearrangement links TRBV19 to TRBJ2-2; D ambiguous. The V end lost 3 bases, the J end lost 3 bases, and 8 bases lay between the germline ends. CDR3 length equals 14 residues. The germline V gene has CDR1 LNHDA and CDR2 SQIVND (reference sequence). The CDR3 DNA is TGTGCCAGTAGTATCGGAACCCACACCGGGGAGCTGTTTTTT. Encoded protein: CASSIGTHTGELFF.

The chain is built from TRBV2 and TRBJ2-5, with 11 bases lining up with TRBD1. This CDR3 has 13 residues. Germline trimming cut 8 bases from V and 7 bases from J; bases unmatched to any gene: 6. Germline V gene data show CDR1 as SNHLY and CDR2 as FYNNEI. DNA for the CDR3: TGTGCCAGCGTGGACAGGGGGCGAGGGACCCAGTACTTC. Encoded protein: CASVDRGRGTQYF.

This clonotype was detected a few times. The gene calls are TRBV19 and TRBJ2-5; 10 nucleotides match TRBD2. Germline CDR1 reads LNHDA; CDR2 reads SQIVND (reference sequence). The CDR3 covers 16 residues. J gave up 0 bases and V 3 bases, and 4 bases lay outside the gene matches. In DNA form, the CDR3 reads TGTGCCAGTAGTATTGAACTAGCGGGATACCAAGAGACCCAGTACTTC. Residues: CASSIELAGYQETQYF. Full variable domain (outside the CDR3, taken from reference TRBV19 and TRBJ2-5): DGGITQSPKYLFRKEGQNVTLSCEQNLNHDAMYWYRQDPGQGLRLIYYSQIVNDFQKGDIAEGYSVSREKKESFPLTVTSAQKNPTAFYLCASSIELAGYQETQYFGPGTRLLVL.

Many counts were recorded for this clonotype. The chain joins TRBV9 to TRBJ1-1, with a tentative D call TRBD1 (6 bases). The V gene lost 3 bases and the J gene lost 1 base, with 10 bases spanning the gap. The length of the CDR3 is 14 residues. Looked up from germline, CDR1 is SGDLS and CDR2 is YYNGEE. The CDR3 loop reads CASSAHRENTEAFF. The CDR3 DNA is TGTGCCAGCAGCGCCCACAGGGAGAACACTGAAGCTTTCTTT.

In regard to this clonotype: Germline and junction disagree at one end, which may indicate a read error. The chain couples TRBV15 to TRBJ1-2; no clear D gene. This CDR3 has 13 residues. The germline CDR1 and CDR2 sequences are LNHNV and YYDKDF (reference sequence). CDR3 amino acids: CASSFGEHVGYTF. The CDR3 nucleotides are TGTGCCAGCAGCTTCGGGGAACATGTAGGCTACACCTTC. Complete variable domain (other parts from reference TRBV15 and TRBJ1-2): DAMVIQNPRYQVTQFGKPVTLSCSQTLNHNVMYWYQQKSSQAPKLLFHYYDKDFNNEADTPDNFQSRRPNTSFCFLDIRSPGLGDTAMYLCASSFGEHVGYTFGSGTRLTVV.

This rearrangement joins TRBV19 to TRBJ2-2; 9 bases fit TRBD2. The CDR3 spans 15 residues. CDR1 and CDR2 from the germline V gene are LNHDA and SQIVND (reference sequence). Trimming took 3 bases from V and 2 from J; bases not matched to a gene: 1. The CDR3 DNA is TGTGCCAGTAGTATGCTAGCGGGAAACACCGGGGAGCTGTTTTTT. This gives the protein CASSMLAGNTGELFF.

Comment on this clonotype: Being one base from a much bigger clone, this may be a read error. The V call is TRBV6-5, the J call TRBJ2-7; D might be TRBD1 (6 bases). Trimming left V 5 bases short and J 4 bases short, with 15 bases between. Germline assignment: CDR1 MNHEY and CDR2 SVGAGI. The length of the CDR3 is 14 residues. In DNA, the CDR3 is TGTGCCAGCAGTGAGAAGGGGGAAGGGTACGAGCAGTACTTC. This sequence encodes CASSEKGEGYEQYF.

There are many counts of this clonotype. The V gene is TRBV29-1, the J gene TRBJ2-5, with 14 bases matching TRBD2. The V and J ends lost 3 bases and 13 bases, in that order; junction bases with no gene match: 7. Germline V CDR1 and CDR2: SQVTM, ANQGSEA. There are 13 residues in the CDR3. CDR3 nucleotide sequence: TGCAGCGTTGAGGTGGGACTAGCGGGAGCAGGGTACTTC. The encoded protein is CSVEVGLAGAGYF. Full variable domain (remainder filled in from reference TRBV29-1 and TRBJ2-5): SAVISQKPSRDICQRGTSLTIQCQVDSQVTMMFWYRQQPGQSLTLIATANQGSEATYESGFVIDKFPISRPNLTFSTLTVSNMSPEDSSIYLCSVEVGLAGAGYFGPGTRLLVL.

The rearrangement links TRBV4-2 to TRBJ1-2; maybe TRBD1 (5 bases). CDR3 length equals 14 residues. The germline CDR1 and CDR2 sequences are LGHNA and YNFKEQ. V dropped 1 base and J dropped 3 bases, with 9 bases sitting between them. The CDR3 DNA follows: TGTGCCAGCAGCCAAGGAGGCAGGGACTATGGCTACACCTTC. It encodes CASSQGGRDYGYTF.

The rearrangement uses TRBV7-8 and TRBJ1-3; D is possibly TRBD1 (5 bases). Per the germline V gene, CDR1 is SGHVS and CDR2 is FQNEAQ. V was trimmed by 4 bases and J by 2 bases, leaving 18 bases between them. The CDR3 runs to 17 residues. The CDR3, as DNA: TGTGCCAGCAGCTCAAGCCGGGGGATGGGAACTGGAAACACCATATATTTT. It encodes CASSSSRGMGTGNTIYF.

This clonotype was detected only a few times. The chain employs TRBV9 and TRBJ2-5; D possibly matches TRBD1 or TRBD2 (5 bases each). Germline lookup yields CDR1 SGDLS and CDR2 YYNGEE. The V and J ends lost 4 bases and 2 bases respectively, with 21 bases between them. The CDR3 covers 17 residues. CDR3 nucleotides: TGTGCCAGCAGCTCTCTTACCGGGACGTCATTGCAAGAGACCCAGTACTTC. Translated, it gives CASSSLTGTSLQETQYF.

The chain uses TRBV7-2 and TRBJ2-3; 14 nucleotides match TRBD2. Per germline, CDR1 SGHTA and CDR2 FQGNSA. V was pared by 5 bases and J by 5 bases, with 6 bases of the junction left unmatched. The CDR3 is made up of 16 amino acids. The CDR3: CASSRGLAGAVDTQYF. The CDR3 DNA sequence: TGTGCCAGCAGCCGGGGACTAGCGGGAGCAGTAGATACGCAGTATTTT.

This clonotype occurred many times. The J gene is TRBJ1-6, the V gene TRBV7-9; a possible D gene is TRBD1 (6 bases). Per germline, CDR1 SEHNR and CDR2 FQNEAQ (reference sequence). The CDR3 consists of 14 residues. V was shortened by 4 bases and J by 10 bases, with 14 bases between the two germline ends. The CDR3: CASSSYQGLSPLHF. CDR3 sequence (DNA): TGTGCCAGCAGCTCCTACCAGGGGCTATCACCCCTCCACTTT.

The sample holds many counts of this clonotype. The chain joins TRBV29-1 to TRBJ1-3; D is uncertain. Germline CDR1 is SQVTM and CDR2 is ANQGSEA. Trimming cost V 4 bases and J 1 base, with 5 bases left between them. The CDR3 runs 12 residues. The CDR3 here is CSVVYSGNTIYF. CDR3 sequence (DNA): TGCAGCGTTGTTTATTCTGGAAACACCATATATTTT.

The chain couples TRBV29-1 to TRBJ2-5; 13 bases are shared with TRBD2. This CDR3 contains 17 residues. Germline CDR1 SQVTM, CDR2 ANQGSEA. After removal of 4 bases from V and 7 bases from J, the junction contained 15 bases not matched to a gene. In DNA, the CDR3 is TGCAGCGTTGGGACTAGCGGGGGCGCCACCCCTCGAGGGACCCAGTACTTC. Its protein is CSVGTSGGATPRGTQYF. Drawing the rest from reference TRBV29-1 and TRBJ2-5, the complete variable domain is SAVISQKPSRDICQRGTSLTIQCQVDSQVTMMFWYRQQPGQSLTLIATANQGSEATYESGFVIDKFPISRPNLTFSTLTVSNMSPEDSSIYLCSVGTSGGATPRGTQYFGPGTRLLVL.

V usage is TRBV4-2 and J usage is TRBJ1-1, with D unclear. Germline values: CDR1 LGHNA, CDR2 YNFKEQ. The V gene lost 0 bases and the J gene lost 0 bases, with 8 bases spanning the gap. This CDR3 has 15 residues. This CDR3 reads CASSQENSMNTEAFF. The CDR3 nucleotides read TGTGCCAGCAGCCAAGAAAACAGCATGAACACTGAAGCTTTCTTT.

This clonotype was recorded many times. J is TRBJ2-7 and V is TRBV10-3; either TRBD1 or TRBD2 may supply D (5 bases each). This CDR3 has 15 residues. V was clipped by 0 bases and J by 2 bases, with 11 bases between them. The germline CDR1 and CDR2 sequences are ENHRY and SYGVKD. This CDR3 is CAISESGVRTYEQYF. The DNA of the CDR3 is TGTGCCATCAGTGAGTCGGGGGTTAGAACCTACGAGCAGTACTTC.

This clonotype has more than one count but fewer than ten. DNA of the CDR3: TGTGCCAGCAGCGACCCCCGGGAAGGGCGGAACACCGGGGAGCTGTTTTTT. It yields the protein CASSDPREGRNTGELFF. This chain links TRBV9 with TRBJ2-2; weak D call: TRBD2 (5 bases). The CDR3 has 17 residues. The V gene lost 3 bases and the J gene lost 1 base, with 16 bases spanning the gap. In germline, CDR1 is SGDLS, CDR2 YYNGEE.

This clonotype occurred many times. The chain combines TRBV7-9 with TRBJ2-7; 8 nucleotides match TRBD1. Germline values: CDR1 SEHNR, CDR2 FQNEAQ (reference sequence). The length of the CDR3 is 14 residues. J lost 6 bases, V lost 5 bases, and 9 bases had no gene match. The CDR3 protein is CASSAGQGVGEQYF. CDR3 bases: TGTGCCAGCAGCGCCGGACAGGGAGTAGGCGAGCAGTACTTC.

The CDR3 loop is CASSLAGEGGGSPLHF. CDR3 DNA: TGTGCCAGCAGTTTAGCGGGGGAGGGTGGTGGCTCACCCCTCCACTTT. This sequence joins TRBV9 and TRBJ1-6; D may be TRBD1 (5 bases). Germline V gives CDR1 SGDLS, CDR2 YYNGEE. The CDR3 sequence is 16 residues long. V was clipped by 5 bases and J by 10 bases, with 22 bases between them.

V gene TRBV29-1 combines with J gene TRBJ2-6; 9 nucleotides line up with TRBD1. CDR3 length: 16 residues. Germline V gene lookup returns CDR1 SQVTM and CDR2 ANQGSEA. V trimming: 6 bases; J trimming: 4 bases; junction bases outside the gene matches: 10. CDR3 protein: CSVIQGAQAGANVLTF. The CDR3 coding sequence is TGCAGCGTCATACAGGGGGCGCAGGCCGGGGCCAACGTCCTGACTTTC.

The chain recombines TRBV10-3 with TRBJ1-1, with 9 bases aligning to TRBD1. The J segment lost 3 bases and the V segment lost 10 bases, leaving 15 bases of the junction unmatched. This CDR3 is 16 amino acids long. Germline V lookup: CDR1 ENHRY, CDR2 SYGVKD. Here the CDR3 reads CASLSTGGVLDTEAFF. The CDR3 bases are TGTGCCAGCCTCTCTACAGGGGGCGTACTGGACACTGAAGCTTTCTTT.

This sequence joins TRBV14 and TRBJ1-5, with 7 bases that match TRBD1. Trimming took 1 base from V and 15 from J; bases not matched to a gene: 3. This CDR3 is 11 amino acids long. The germline CDR1 and CDR2 sequences are SGHDN and FVKESK. The CDR3 protein is CASSQGYRGHF. CDR3 DNA: TGTGCCAGCAGCCAAGGATACAGGGGGCATTTT.

The chain employs TRBV6-1 and TRBJ1-5; D possibly corresponds to TRBD1 (5 bases). V was pared by 4 bases and J by 0 bases, with 10 bases between. CDR1 and CDR2 (germline): MNHNS, SASEGT. There are 15 residues in the CDR3. CDR3 residues: CASSAPGLSNQPQHF. CDR3 sequence (DNA): TGTGCCAGCAGTGCGCCGGGACTTAGCAATCAGCCCCAGCATTTT.

In this sample, this clonotype turned up a few times. This chain uses TRBV5-4 with TRBJ1-6, with D tentatively TRBD1 (5 bases). Germline V gene data show CDR1 as SGHNT and CDR2 as YYREEE (reference sequence). Between the trimmed V and J ends, which lost 4 bases and 5 bases, there was a span of 10 bases. The CDR3 length is 14 residues. CDR3: CASSPGWDNSPLHF. The CDR3 bases are TGTGCCAGCAGCCCAGGGTGGGATAATTCACCCCTCCACTTT. Full variable domain (rest looked up from reference TRBV5-4 and TRBJ1-6): ETGVTQSPTHLIKTRGQQVTLRCSSQSGHNTVSWYQQALGQGPQFIFQYYREEENGRGNFPPRFSGLQFPNYSSELNVNALELDDSALYLCASSPGWDNSPLHFGNGTRLTVT.